Sequencing of this T cell receptor (beta chain) was carried out in a study of blood T cell repertoires in COVID-19. Study context: Samples representing acute and convalescent COVID-19 were sourced from the United States, Italy and Spain. In each case, the material was cDNA or gDNA derived from T cells, B-cell-depleted T cells, or PBMCs.

V lost 2 bases and J lost 1, with 10 bases in between. This CDR3 has 15 amino acids. Germline values: CDR1 SGHKS, CDR2 YYEKEE (reference sequence). In the original processing: Estimation of nucleated cell counts was performed using reference gene primer amplification. The assay was immunoSEQ multiplex PCR, and TCRdb's table has in-frame clones only and misses some. V, J and clone size reflect that table, while D and trimming were determined from the DNA. Of about 52,000 clones in the sample, approximately 89% were seen once. This clone has a handful of counts. The receptor comes from a human donor in a cohort sampled during active COVID-19. Specimen: peripheral blood. The chain joins TRBV5-5 to TRBJ2-1, with D perhaps matching TRBD2 (7 bases). CDR3 nucleotides: TGTGCCAGCAGCTTAGGGGGGGCGTCCTACAATGAGCAGTTCTTC. Translating gives CASSLGGASYNEQFF.